Presented here are 10 T cell receptor beta chains from one specimen sequenced in a study of T-cell reconstitution after alpha-beta-depleted transplantation in children. Using unique molecular identifiers, the investigators prepared the TCRbeta library. One entry per CDR3 protein, called by TCRdb with MiXCR from the PCR reads. The profile shows approximately 490,000 distinct CDR3 sequences, around an eighth of them singletons. This specimen consisted of PBMCs from the stem cell graft donor, obtained from the stem cell graft. Source of these receptors: a human donor who donated a stem cell graft to a child with combined immunodeficiency.

The chain combines TRBV29-1 with TRBJ2-7, with D hard to call. The CDR3 length is 12 residues. From germline, CDR1 is SQVTM and CDR2 ANQGSEA. V was clipped by 5 bases and J by 2 bases, with 10 bases between them. In DNA, the CDR3 is TGCAGCGTTATGGGCTCTACCTACGAGCAGTACTTC. Amino acid sequence: CSVMGSTYEQYF.

This clonotype came up a few times. This rearrangement joins TRBV5-1 to TRBJ2-2; 9 positions agree with TRBD2. The CDR3 spans 16 residues. V lost 3 bases, J lost 6 bases, and 9 bases stayed unmatched. Per germline, CDR1 SGHRS and CDR2 YFSETQ. The CDR3 nucleotides are TGCGCCAGCAGCTCGGAGGTGGTAGCGGGGGCCGGGGAGCTGTTTTTT. It codes for CASSSEVVAGAGELFF.

CDR3 residues: CASSRISGGTDTQYF. CDR3 sequence (DNA): TGTGCCAGCAGCCGCATTAGCGGGGGCACAGATACGCAGTATTTT. The chain joins TRBV27 to TRBJ2-3, with 8 bases that match TRBD2. CDR1 and CDR2 from the germline V gene are MNHEY and SMNVEV (reference sequence). With 6 bases clipped from V and 1 base from J, the junction kept 6 bases outside the gene matches. The CDR3 is made up of 15 amino acids.

J is TRBJ2-5 and V is TRBV4-2, with 11 bases fitting TRBD2. The CDR3 is 16 residues long. In germline, CDR1 is LGHNA, CDR2 YNFKEQ. J was trimmed by 9 bases and V by 4 bases; bases with no gene match: 13. The CDR3 region has the DNA TGTGCCAGCAGCCGGGCGACTAGCGGGGCAACGGAGTCCCAGTACTTC. This translates into CASSRATSGATESQYF.

The CDR3 protein is CASSYRTGGVEKLFF. In nucleotides, the CDR3 is TGTGCCAGCAGTTACCGGACAGGAGGCGTGGAAAAACTGTTTTTT. The chain has TRBV6-2 or TRBV6-3 and TRBJ1-4; 7 bases map to TRBD1. Trimming at V came to 2 bases and at J to 8 bases, leaving 8 bases not matched to a gene. The germline gives CDR1 MNHEY, CDR2 SVGEGT. The CDR3 contains 15 residues.

The chain is built from TRBV7-9 and TRBJ2-3; maybe TRBD2 (6 bases). V shed 8 bases and J shed 4 bases, with 22 bases lying between them. Germline CDR1 and CDR2: SEHNR and FQNEAQ (reference sequence). The CDR3 spans 16 residues. The DNA of the CDR3 is TGTGCCAGCTCCCCGACGGAGGGCCGTAATCCAGATACGCAGTATTTT. It specifies CASSPTEGRNPDTQYF.

This clonotype was picked up one time. This chain connects TRBV6-1 to TRBJ2-7, with 8 positions matching TRBD1. CDR1 and CDR2 from the germline V gene are MNHNS and SASEGT. Trimming cost V 6 bases and J 1 base; bases outside gene matches: 8. CDR3 length: 15 residues. CDR3 amino acids: CASSHPGQESYEQYF. The DNA of the CDR3 is TGTGCCAGCAGCCATCCGGGACAGGAGTCCTACGAGCAGTACTTC.

CDR3: CASSSYKGQTYEQYF. CDR3 in DNA: TGTGCCAGCAGCTCCTACAAGGGCCAGACCTACGAGCAGTACTTC. The gene calls are TRBV7-9 and TRBJ2-7; D not certain. V lost 4 bases to trimming and J lost 2 bases, with 15 bases between them. There are 15 residues in the CDR3. The germline V gene has CDR1 SEHNR and CDR2 FQNEAQ (reference sequence).

At least ten counts were recorded for this clonotype. V is TRBV6-4 and J is TRBJ2-3, with 12 bases that match TRBD2. Germline V lookup: CDR1 MRHNA, CDR2 SNTAGT. The CDR3 loop spans 16 amino acids. V dropped 0 bases and J dropped 5; count of bases not matched to a gene: 3. Here the CDR3 DNA reads TGTGCCAGCAGTGACTCGGCTAGCGGGGGGGTAGATACGCAGTATTTT. As protein: CASSDSASGGVDTQYF.

There are many counts of this clonotype. The chain links TRBV5-6 to TRBJ2-1, with 10 bases that match TRBD2. Germline lookup yields CDR1 SGHDT and CDR2 YYEEEE. The V gene end was trimmed by 2 bases and the J gene end by 6 bases; junction bases not matched to a gene: 2. The CDR3 runs 14 residues. The DNA of the CDR3 is TGTGCCAGCAGCTTCCCTAGCGGGAGCAATGAGCAGTTCTTC. Protein product: CASSFPSGSNEQFF.